One sample yielded the 4 T cell receptor beta chains listed below, sequenced in a study of cytomegalovirus exposure and HLA in healthy donors. PCR was performed using 60 Vbeta and 13 Jbeta primers. Only in-frame clones appear in the TCRdb table, and some are missing; sequencing was by immunoSEQ multiplex PCR. Here the sample spans 95,000 to 100,000 clones, over 70% being singletons. Sequenced: PBMCs. All receptors come from a man aged 45-65 years in good health and CMV-seronegative.

V and J are TRBV10-3 and TRBJ1-6; no definite D call. Germline V gene lookup returns CDR1 ENHRY and CDR2 SYGVKD. The CDR3 is made up of 12 amino acids. V lost 0 bases, J lost 13 bases, and 7 bases lay in between. CDR3 in amino acids: CAISESYLPLHF. Here the CDR3 DNA reads TGTGCCATCAGTGAGTCATATCTGCCCCTCCACTTT.

The chain couples TRBV7-2 to TRBJ2-7; 7 nucleotides match TRBD1. The germline CDR1 and CDR2 sequences are SGHTA and FQGNSA. The V gene end was trimmed by 5 bases and the J gene end by 4 bases; junction bases not matched to a gene: 5. CDR3 length: 13 residues. The CDR3, as DNA: TGTGCCAGCAGCCGGGGACAGACTTACGAGCAGTACTTC. It codes for CASSRGQTYEQYF.

This clone occurred a few times. The chain joins TRBV5-1 to TRBJ2-7; 9 nucleotides agree with TRBD1. Germline-derived CDR1 and CDR2 are SGHRS and YFSETQ. This CDR3 is 15 amino acids long. With V trimmed by 4 bases and J by 6 bases, 11 bases remained unmatched. The CDR3 sequence is CASSIGTGRVGEQYF. DNA of the CDR3: TGCGCCAGCAGCATTGGGACAGGGAGAGTGGGCGAGCAGTACTTC. Drawing the rest from reference TRBV5-1 and TRBJ2-7, the complete variable domain is KAGVTQTPRYLIKTRGQQVTLSCSPISGHRSVSWYQQTPGQGLQFLFEYFSETQRNKGNFPGRFSGRQFSNSRSEMNVSTLELGDSALYLCASSIGTGRVGEQYFGPGTRLTVT.

V is TRBV18 and J is TRBJ2-5, with D maybe TRBD1 (5 bases). The end of the DNA aligns better with TRBJ2-7, so the J call may be wrong. CDR1 is KGHSH, CDR2 LQKENI, per germline. This CDR3 is built from 14 residues. The CDR3 loop is CASSLGTGTYEQYF. CDR3 bases: TGTGCCAGCTCACTGGGAACAGGAACCTACGAGCAGTACTTC.